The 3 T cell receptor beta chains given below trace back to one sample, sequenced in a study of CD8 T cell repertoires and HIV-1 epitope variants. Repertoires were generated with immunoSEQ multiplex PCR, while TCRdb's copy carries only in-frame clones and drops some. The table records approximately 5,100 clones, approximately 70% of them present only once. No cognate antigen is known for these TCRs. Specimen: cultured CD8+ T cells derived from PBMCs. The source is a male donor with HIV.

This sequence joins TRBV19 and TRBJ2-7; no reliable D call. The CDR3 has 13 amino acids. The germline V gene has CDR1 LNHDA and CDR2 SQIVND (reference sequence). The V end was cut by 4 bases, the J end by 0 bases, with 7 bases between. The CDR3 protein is CASSTDGSYEQYF. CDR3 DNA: TGTGCCAGTAGTACGGACGGCTCCTACGAGCAGTACTTC. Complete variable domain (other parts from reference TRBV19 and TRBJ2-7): DGGITQSPKYLFRKEGQNVTLSCEQNLNHDAMYWYRQDPGQGLRLIYYSQIVNDFQKGDIAEGYSVSREKKESFPLTVTSAQKNPTAFYLCASSTDGSYEQYFGPGTRLTVT.

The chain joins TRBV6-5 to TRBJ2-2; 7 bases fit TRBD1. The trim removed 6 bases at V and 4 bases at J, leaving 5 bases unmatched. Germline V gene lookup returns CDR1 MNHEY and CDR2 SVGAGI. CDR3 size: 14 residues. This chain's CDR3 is CASRPGTATGELFF. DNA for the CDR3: TGTGCCAGCAGACCCGGGACAGCCACCGGGGAGCTGTTTTTT.

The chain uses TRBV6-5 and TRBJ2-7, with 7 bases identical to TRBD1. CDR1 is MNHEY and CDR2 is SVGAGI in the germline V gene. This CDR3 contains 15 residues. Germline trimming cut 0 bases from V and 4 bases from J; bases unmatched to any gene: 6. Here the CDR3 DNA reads TGTGCCAGCAGTTACTCGAGGACAGGTGGTTACGAGCAGTACTTC. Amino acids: CASSYSRTGGYEQYF.